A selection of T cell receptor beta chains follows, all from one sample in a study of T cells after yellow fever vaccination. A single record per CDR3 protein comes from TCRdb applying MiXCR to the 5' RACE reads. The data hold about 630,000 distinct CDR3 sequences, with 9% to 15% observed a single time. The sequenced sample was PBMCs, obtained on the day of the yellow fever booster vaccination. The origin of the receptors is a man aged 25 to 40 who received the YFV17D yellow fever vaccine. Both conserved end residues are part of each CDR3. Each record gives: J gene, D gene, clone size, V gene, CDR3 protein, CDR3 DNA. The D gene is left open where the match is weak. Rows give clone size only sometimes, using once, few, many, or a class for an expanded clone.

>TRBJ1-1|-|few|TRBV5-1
CASSLAFRVGTEAFF
TGCGCCAGCAGCTTGGCCTTTCGCGTCGGGACTGAAGCTTTCTTT
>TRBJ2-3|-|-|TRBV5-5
CASSLAGPPSTDTQYF
TGTGCCAGCAGCTTGGCCGGGCCTCCAAGCACAGATACGCAGTATTTT
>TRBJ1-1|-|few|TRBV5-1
CASSQTFNTEAFF
TGCGCCAGCAGCCAAACTTTCAACACTGAAGCTTTCTTT
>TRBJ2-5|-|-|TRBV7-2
CASSTMGRVQETQYF
TGTGCCAGCAGTACCATGGGTCGCGTCCAAGAGACCCAGTACTTC
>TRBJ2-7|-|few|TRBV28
CASRNGPPNYEQYF
TGTGCCAGCAGGAACGGCCCCCCAAACTACGAGCAGTACTTC
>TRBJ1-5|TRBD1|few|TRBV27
CASSLSRQGGPNQPQHF
TGTGCCAGCAGTTTATCACGGCAGGGGGGCCCCAATCAGCCCCAGCATTTT
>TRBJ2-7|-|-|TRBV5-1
CASSLDSVSYEQYF
TGCGCCAGCAGCTTGGATTCGGTCTCCTACGAGCAGTACTTC
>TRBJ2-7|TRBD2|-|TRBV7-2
CASRWRSGSSYEQYF
TGTGCCAGCAGATGGCGTAGCGGGAGCTCCTACGAGCAGTACTTC
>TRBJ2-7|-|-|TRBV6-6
CDSSYSAREQYF
TGTGACAGCAGTTACTCAGCGAGAGAGCAGTACTTC
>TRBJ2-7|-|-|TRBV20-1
CSAVFRQAYEQYF
TGCAGTGCCGTATTCCGACAGGCCTACGAGCAGTACTTC
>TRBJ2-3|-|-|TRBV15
CATTGSPTDTQYF
TGTGCCACCACCGGGAGTCCCACAGATACGCAGTATTTT
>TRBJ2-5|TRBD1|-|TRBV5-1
CASSWGQGARETQYF
TGCGCCAGCAGCTGGGGACAGGGGGCGCGAGAGACCCAGTACTTC
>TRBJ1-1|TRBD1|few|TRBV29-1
CSVRQGAEAFF
TGCAGCGTTCGACAGGGTGCTGAAGCTTTCTTT
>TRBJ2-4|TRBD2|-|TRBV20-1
CSARGLASGIQYF
TGCAGTGCTAGAGGACTAGCATCAGGCATTCAGTACTTC
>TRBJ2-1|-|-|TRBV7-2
CASSLRESQFF
TGTGCCAGCAGCTTACGGGAGTCCCAGTTCTTC
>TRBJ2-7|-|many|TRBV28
CASSLKSYEQYF
TGTGCCAGCAGTTTGAAGAGCTACGAGCAGTACTTC
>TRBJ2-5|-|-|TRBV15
CATSSDSRGLGETQYF
TGTGCCACCAGCAGCGACTCCCGTGGGCTCGGCGAGACCCAGTACTTC
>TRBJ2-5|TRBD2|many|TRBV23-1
CASSPPQRASGAQETQYF
TGCGCCAGCAGTCCACCCCAGAGGGCTAGCGGAGCACAAGAGACCCAGTACTTC
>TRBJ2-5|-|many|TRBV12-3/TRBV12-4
CASSLGLQTQYF
TGTGCCAGCAGTTTGGGATTACAGACCCAGTACTTC
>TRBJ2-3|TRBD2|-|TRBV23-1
CASSRGGLAGRLDTQYF
TGCGCCAGCAGTCGCGGAGGACTAGCGGGACGTTTGGATACGCAGTATTTT
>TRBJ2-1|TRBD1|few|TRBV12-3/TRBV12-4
CASSLALLTGGNEQFF
TGTGCCAGCAGTTTAGCGCTGTTGACAGGGGGCAATGAGCAGTTCTTC
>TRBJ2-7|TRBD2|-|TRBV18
CASRQGLAENEQYF
TGTGCCAGCCGCCAGGGACTAGCGGAGAACGAGCAGTACTTC
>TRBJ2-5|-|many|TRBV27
CASSLRHQETQYF
TGTGCCAGCAGTTTAAGACACCAAGAGACCCAGTACTTC
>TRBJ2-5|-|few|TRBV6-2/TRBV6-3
CASSSGQSYQETQYF
TGTGCCAGCAGTTCCGGACAGTCGTACCAAGAGACCCAGTACTTC
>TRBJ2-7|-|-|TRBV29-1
CSVGKGITYEQYF
TGCAGCGTCGGAAAGGGAATCACCTACGAGCAGTACTTC
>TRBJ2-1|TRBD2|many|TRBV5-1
CASSREAGKSSYNEQFF
TGCGCCAGCAGCCGCGAAGCGGGGAAGAGCTCCTACAATGAGCAGTTCTTC
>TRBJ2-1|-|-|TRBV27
CASSLSGRSEQFF
TGTGCCAGCAGTTTATCTGGGAGGAGTGAGCAGTTCTTC
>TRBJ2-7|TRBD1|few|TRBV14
CASSQDPGQGPYEQYF
TGTGCCAGCAGCCAAGACCCGGGACAGGGTCCCTACGAGCAGTACTTC
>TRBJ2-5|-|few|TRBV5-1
CASSLAGSGSTGPAGTQYF
TGCGCCAGCAGCTTGGCCGGGTCAGGCTCGACAGGCCCGGCGGGGACCCAGTACTTC
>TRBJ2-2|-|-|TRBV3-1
CASGAPNTGELFF
TGTGCCAGCGGCGCGCCTAACACCGGGGAGCTGTTTTTT
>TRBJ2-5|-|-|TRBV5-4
CASSSWGQDGETQYF
TGTGCCAGCAGCTCCTGGGGCCAGGACGGAGAGACCCAGTACTTC
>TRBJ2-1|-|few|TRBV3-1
CASSQGVFEQFF
TGTGCCAGCAGCCAAGGGGTCTTCGAGCAGTTCTTC
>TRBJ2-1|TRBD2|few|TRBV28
CASSRLGGRLPNEQFF
TGTGCCAGCAGTAGACTAGGCGGGAGGCTCCCTAATGAGCAGTTCTTC
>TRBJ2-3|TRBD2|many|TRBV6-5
CASSYMWTSYTDTQYF
TGTGCCAGCAGTTACATGTGGACTAGCTACACAGATACGCAGTATTTT
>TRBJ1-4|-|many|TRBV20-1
CSARLGVEKLFF
TGCAGTGCTCGGTTGGGGGTTGAAAAACTGTTTTTT
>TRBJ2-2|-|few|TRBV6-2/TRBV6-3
CASSRDPANTGELFF
TGTGCCAGCAGCAGGGACCCCGCGAACACCGGGGAGCTGTTTTTT
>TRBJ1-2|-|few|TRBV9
CASRGGGLGYTF
TGTGCCAGCAGGGGAGGAGGTCTTGGCTACACCTTC